This is a list of T cell receptor beta chains from one sample in a study of CD8 T cells in Susac syndrome. MiXCR was run by TCRdb on the immunoSEQ multiplex PCR reads, yielding one entry per CDR3 protein. The table shows about 94,000 distinct CDR3 sequences, with about 93% occurring only once. Sequencing used CD4+ T cells from PBMCs. These TCRs come from a human donor with Susac syndrome. Each CDR3 is given with its conserved first and last residue. D genes are given only for firm matches. Clone sizes are given selectively: once, few, many, or a class where the clone is expanded.

TRBV20-1,.,.,TRBJ1-2,CSASHRPGRYGYTF,TGCAGTGCTAGTCATCGGCCGGGGCGATATGGCTACACCTTC
TRBV24-1,TRBD1,.,TRBJ2-3,CATSDPGTGADTQYF,TGTGCCACCAGTGATCCCGGGACAGGGGCAGATACGCAGTATTTT
TRBV23-1,TRBD1,.,TRBJ2-1,CASSPRQGTCINEQFF,TGCGCCAGCAGTCCCCGACAGGGGACCTGTATTAATGAGCAGTTCTTC
TRBV5-6,.,.,TRBJ1-5,CASSLRRSGGRPQHF,TGTGCCAGCAGCTTGAGGCGGTCGGGGGGCCGGCCCCAGCATTTT
TRBV10-3,.,.,TRBJ2-5,CATGSLETQYF,TGTGCCACCGGGTCCTTGGAGACCCAGTACTTC
TRBV7-9,.,.,TRBJ1-2,CASSPGHGYTF,TGTGCCAGCAGCCCGGGCCATGGCTACACCTTC
TRBV7-2,.,.,TRBJ2-5,CASSYRVQETQYF,TGTGCCAGCAGCTATCGGGTCCAAGAGACCCAGTACTTC
TRBV7-2,.,.,TRBJ1-5,CASSWGWNQPQHF,TGTGCCAGCAGCTGGGGATGGAATCAGCCCCAGCATTTT
TRBV29-1,.,.,TRBJ2-5,CIGVLQETQYF,TGCATTGGGGTTCTTCAAGAGACCCAGTACTTC
TRBV20-1,.,.,TRBJ2-7,CSVPTQMTYEQYF,TGCAGTGTCCCCACCCAGATGACCTACGAGCAGTACTTC
TRBV20-1,.,.,TRBJ1-6,CSARVGGYNSPLHF,TGCAGTGCTAGAGTCGGGGGTTATAATTCACCCCTCCACTTT
TRBV7-9,.,.,TRBJ2-7,CAIYIGGGYEQYF,TGTGCCATCTACATCGGGGGCGGCTACGAGCAGTACTTC
TRBV24-1,TRBD2,.,TRBJ2-3,CATSDLGLAEPDTQYF,TGTGCCACCAGTGATTTAGGACTAGCGGAGCCAGATACGCAGTATTTT
TRBV29-1,.,.,TRBJ1-2,CSVEEAGLFNYGYTF,TGCAGCGTTGAAGAGGCAGGATTATTCAACTATGGCTACACCTTC
TRBV7-9,.,.,TRBJ1-1,CASSLTMNTEAFF,TGTGCCAGCAGCTTGACGATGAACACTGAAGCTTTCTTT
TRBV5-4,.,.,TRBJ2-7,CASSLVDGDYEQYF,TGTGCCAGCAGCTTGGTGGACGGGGACTACGAGCAGTACTTC
TRBV7-9,TRBD1,.,TRBJ1-6,CASSIGTANSPLHF,TGTGCCAGCAGCATCGGGACAGCTAATTCACCCCTCCACTTT
TRBV30,.,.,TRBJ1-6,CAWSATTAGNSPLHF,TGTGCCTGGAGTGCAACAACGGCGGGTAATTCACCCCTCCACTTT
TRBV6-5,TRBD1,.,TRBJ1-2,CASSYGTGGAPGYTF,TGTGCCAGCAGTTACGGGACAGGGGGCGCGCCCGGCTACACCTTC
TRBV30,TRBD2,.,TRBJ2-3,CAGTSGGRSTDTQYF,TGTGCCGGGACTAGCGGGGGTCGCAGCACAGATACGCAGTATTTT
TRBV2,.,.,TRBJ2-4,CASKVRGENIQYF,TGTGCCAGCAAGGTCAGGGGGGAAAACATTCAGTACTTC
TRBV24-1,.,.,TRBJ1-2,CATSDPCTF,TGTGCCACCAGTGACCCATGCACCTTC
TRBV20-1,.,.,TRBJ1-1,CSATGLSSNTEAFF,TGCAGTGCTACAGGGCTAAGTTCGAACACTGAAGCTTTCTTT
TRBV6-6,.,.,TRBJ2-3,CASYGIPGGTDTQYF,TGTGCCAGCTACGGGATTCCTGGGGGCACAGATACGCAGTATTTT
TRBV19,TRBD1,once,TRBJ2-7,CASTPGDRAPYEQYF,TGTGCCAGTACCCCTGGGGACAGGGCCCCTTACGAGCAGTACTTC
TRBV4-3,.,.,TRBJ1-1,CASSHRPTGDTEAFF,TGCGCCAGCAGCCACCGTCCGACCGGGGACACTGAAGCTTTCTTT
TRBV15,.,once,TRBJ1-2,CATSTRTGMDYGYTF,TGTGCCACCAGCACTCGCACCGGGATGGACTATGGCTACACCTTC
TRBV20-1,TRBD2,.,TRBJ2-5,CSAIQRGVLQETQYF,TGCAGTGCTATCCAGCGGGGGGTCTTACAAGAGACCCAGTACTTC
TRBV2,.,.,TRBJ1-5,CASSEGGGNQPQHF,TGTGCCAGCAGTGAAGGTGGGGGCAATCAGCCCCAGCATTTT
TRBV7-2,.,.,TRBJ2-1,CASSLEFAYNEQFF,TGTGCCAGCAGCTTAGAGTTCGCCTACAATGAGCAGTTCTTC
TRBV15,.,.,TRBJ1-1,CATSWGRGGNTEAFF,TGTGCCACCAGCTGGGGAAGGGGAGGGAACACTGAAGCTTTCTTT
TRBV29-1,TRBD1,.,TRBJ2-7,CSVAQGAYEQYF,TGCAGCGTAGCTCAGGGGGCCTACGAGCAGTACTTC
TRBV5-1,.,.,TRBJ2-4,CASREEELAKNIQYF,TGCGCCAGCAGAGAGGAAGAACTAGCCAAAAACATTCAGTACTTC
TRBV2,.,.,TRBJ2-3,CASSESQMTDTQYF,TGTGCCAGCAGTGAGAGTCAGATGACAGATACGCAGTATTTT
TRBV27,TRBD1,.,TRBJ2-7,CASSFWTGSSYEQYF,TGTGCCAGCAGTTTTTGGACAGGGAGCTCCTACGAGCAGTACTTC
TRBV2,.,once,TRBJ2-7,CASLLTVNSYEQYF,TGTGCCAGCCTTCTGACAGTTAACTCCTACGAGCAGTACTTC
TRBV29-1,TRBD1,.,TRBJ2-7,CSASGQGYGVEQYF,TGCAGCGCTTCGGGACAGGGATACGGGGTCGAGCAGTACTTC
TRBV7-8,TRBD1,.,TRBJ1-5,CASSSEGQVGQPQHF,TGTGCCAGCAGCTCCGAAGGACAGGTTGGACAGCCCCAGCATTTT
TRBV5-6,.,.,TRBJ2-5,CASSLAGDGTQYF,TGTGCCAGCAGCTTGGCAGGGGACGGGACCCAGTACTTC
TRBV20-1,.,.,TRBJ2-5,CSARGSEEETQYF,TGCAGTGCTAGAGGGTCAGAAGAAGAGACCCAGTACTTC
TRBV9,.,once,TRBJ1-6,CASSVGGSSNSPLHF,TGTGCCAGCAGCGTAGGGGGATCTAGTAATTCACCCCTCCACTTT
TRBV30,.,.,TRBJ2-7,CAWIEAGGDEQYF,TGTGCCTGGATTGAGGCAGGGGGGGACGAGCAGTACTTC
TRBV24-1,.,once,TRBJ1-5,CATSDPKADSNQPQHF,TGTGCCACCAGTGATCCTAAGGCCGATAGCAATCAGCCCCAGCATTTT